This T cell receptor (beta chain) was retrieved from a study of blood T cell repertoires in COVID-19. V lost 5 bases and J lost 5, with 7 bases in between. There are 11 residues in the CDR3. Sequencing was performed with immunoSEQ multiplex PCR; in TCRdb, only in-frame clones are kept and a portion is missing. This table holds about 100,000 clones, 85% to 95% found once. This sequence was found in a man aged 45-60 years with active COVID-19. This chain connects TRBV12-3 or TRBV12-4 to TRBJ2-7; no reliable D call. The sample consisted of peripheral blood. Here the CDR3 reads CASSQRNEQYF. CDR3 nucleotides: TGTGCCAGCAGTCAGCGCAACGAGCAGTACTTC.